This TCR beta chain was obtained from a study of a mutant IDH1 vaccine in newly diagnosed glioma. For the study at large: Pretreatment consisted of radiotherapy, temozolomide, or both, with most receiving both.

The data were produced by immunoSEQ multiplex PCR, yet TCRdb's version contains in-frame clones alone and is incomplete. The table has some 100,000 clones, roughly 80% seen once. The sample holds a few counts of this clone. Its matching antigen is unknown. Noted time point: baseline, week 1 (first vaccination visit). Treatment of the sample: pre-vaccination baseline after standard-of-care therapy. In germline, CDR1 is SGHAT, CDR2 FQNNGV. This CDR3 contains 14 residues. The V end lost 0 bases, the J end lost 6 bases, and 9 bases lay between the germline ends. Study-wide points: Immune responses arising from the vaccine appeared in roughly 95% of patients. There seemed to be no relation between pseudoprogression and changes in top peripheral T cell clonotypes.

The receptor was isolated from a woman aged 45-65 years with glioma. The V gene is TRBV11-2, the J gene TRBJ1-5; D gene uncertain. Sequences were derived from PBMCs, sampled from a glioma patient treated with radiotherapy, temozolomide or both. CDR3 DNA: TGTGCCAGCAGCTTAGATAGAATCGGTCAGCCCCAGCATTTT. Translation gives CASSLDRIGQPQHF.